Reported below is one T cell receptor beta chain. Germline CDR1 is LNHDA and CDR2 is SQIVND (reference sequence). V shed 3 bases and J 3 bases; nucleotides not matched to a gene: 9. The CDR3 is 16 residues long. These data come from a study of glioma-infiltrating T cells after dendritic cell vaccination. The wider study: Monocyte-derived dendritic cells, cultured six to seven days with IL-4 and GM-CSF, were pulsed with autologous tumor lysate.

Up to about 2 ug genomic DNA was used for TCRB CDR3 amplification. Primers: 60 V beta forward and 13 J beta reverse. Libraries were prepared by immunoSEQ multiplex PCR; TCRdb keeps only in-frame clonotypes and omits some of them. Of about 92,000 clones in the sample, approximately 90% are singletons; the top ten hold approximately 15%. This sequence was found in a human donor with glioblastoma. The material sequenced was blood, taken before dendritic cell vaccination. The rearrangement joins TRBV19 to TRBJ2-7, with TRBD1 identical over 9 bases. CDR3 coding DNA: TGTGCCAGTAGTATCCCCAACGACAGGGGGGACTACGAGCAGTACTTC. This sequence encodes CASSIPNDRGDYEQYF.